This TCR beta chain was captured by sequencing in a study of preoperative IRX-2 immunotherapy in early breast cancer. The repertoire was sequenced with immunoSEQ multiplex PCR; TCRdb's copy has only in-frame clones and lacks some. This sample has 25,000 or so clones; roughly nine tenths occur once, and the top ten carry about 8.4%. Treatment given: preoperative locoregional IRX-2 cytokine immunotherapy. Samples came from a phase Ib trial of preoperative locoregional IRX-2 cytokine immunotherapy. V was shortened by 4 bases and J by 4 bases, with 12 bases between the two germline ends. Germline V lookup: CDR1 SNHLY, CDR2 FYNNEI. CDR3 size: 14 residues.

The chain employs TRBV2 and TRBJ2-3; D unclear. The starting material was tumor tissue, obtained after IRX-2 immunotherapy. The source of this sequence is a human donor with breast cancer. The CDR3 spells CASSVRQPPDTQYF. CDR3 sequence (DNA): TGTGCCAGCAGTGTTCGGCAACCCCCAGATACGCAGTATTTT. Using reference TRBV2 and TRBJ2-3 for the parts outside the CDR3, the full variable domain is EPEVTQTPSHQVTQMGQEVILRCVPISNHLYFYWYRQILGQKVEFLVSFYNNEISEKSEIFDDQFSVERPDGSNFTLKIRSTKLEDSAMYFCASSVRQPPDTQYFGPGTRLTVL.